The T cell receptor beta chain under discussion was sequenced for a study of T-cell memory formation after mild COVID-19. In the study overall: Most TCR clusters belonged to a single donor.

Study-wide results and caveats: Specificity for SARS-CoV-2 was not confirmed among the second-wave clones peaking on day 37. Those CD4+ clones that contracted were mainly in CM and EM (CD8+ ones in EMRA).

The CDR3 sequence is 19 residues long. After removal of 0 bases from V and 4 bases from J, the junction contained 14 bases not matched to a gene. Germline assignment: CDR1 LGHDT and CDR2 YNNKEL (reference sequence). TCRdb re-called the 5' RACE reads through MiXCR, storing one row per CDR3 protein. The sample holds about 110,000 distinct CDR3 sequences, around 12% seen once. Notes on this clonotype: The target antigen is unknown.

The clonotype comes from an adult woman who had mild COVID-19 (a few samples of this study predate the infection). Cell type and time point are not known. Sample: PBMCs or a T cell subset sorted from them (not recorded which). The chain joins TRBV3-1 to TRBJ2-1, with 8 bases identical to TRBD2. The DNA for the CDR3 is TGTGCCAGCAGCCAAGATCCTTCTAGCGGGTTTATGATTTACAATGAGCAGTTCTTC. Amino acids: CASSQDPSSGFMIYNEQFF.